These 8 T cell receptor beta chains were sequenced from one sample in a study of shared clonotypes between healthy human individuals. The assay was immunoSEQ multiplex PCR, and TCRdb's table has in-frame clones only and misses some. Of just over 2,000,000 clones in the sample, 90% to 95% were seen once. The sequencing input was naive CD4+ T cells sorted from blood. As for subset: CD45RA+ positively selected. These receptors were taken from a man younger than 35 in good health.

The chain couples TRBV6-5 to TRBJ2-1; D possibly corresponds to TRBD2 (5 bases). The length of the CDR3 is 13 residues. Germline V gene data show CDR1 as MNHEY and CDR2 as SVGAGI. The V gene lost 7 bases and the J gene lost 6 bases, with 13 bases spanning the gap. CDR3 sequence: CASTKDGVNEQFF. CDR3 DNA sequence: TGTGCCAGCACCAAAGACGGGGTCAATGAGCAGTTCTTC.

The chain joins TRBV2 to TRBJ1-2; unclear D gene. CDR1 is SNHLY and CDR2 is FYNNEI in the germline V gene. CDR3 length equals 16 residues. Trimming left V 5 bases short and J 1 base short, with 17 bases between. The CDR3 loop is CASSKEIGVSNYGYTF. Written as DNA, the CDR3 is TGTGCCAGCAGTAAGGAGATTGGAGTCAGTAACTATGGCTACACCTTC.

Only one count was recorded for this clone. The rearrangement joins TRBV28 to TRBJ2-2; D could derive from TRBD1 or TRBD2 (5 bases each). The CDR3 consists of 16 residues. Germline V gene lookup returns CDR1 MDHEN and CDR2 SYDVKM. Trimming took 0 bases from V and 0 from J, leaving 8 bases between them. The CDR3 bases are TGTGCCAGCAGTTTATGGAGGGGAGCGAACACCGGGGAGCTGTTTTTT. Its protein product is CASSLWRGANTGELFF.

The rearrangement joins TRBV25-1 to TRBJ2-1; 9 nucleotides align to TRBD2. This CDR3 is 15 amino acids long. Germline loops: CDR1 MGHDK, CDR2 SYGVNS. J gave up 7 bases and V 3 bases, and 7 bases lay outside the gene matches. CDR3 nucleotides: TGTGCCAGCAGTGAGTCACTAGCGGGTATAAATGAGCAGTTCTTC. Translated, it gives CASSESLAGINEQFF.

The DNA for the CDR3 is TGTGCCAGCAGCTCCTCAGCGGGAGTAGTAACCGGGGAGCTGTTTTTT. Translated: CASSSSAGVVTGELFF. V and J are TRBV7-9 and TRBJ2-2, with TRBD2 matching 8 bases. V trimming: 4 bases; J trimming: 5 bases; junction bases outside the gene matches: 9. The CDR3 runs 16 residues. Germline CDR1 is SEHNR and CDR2 is FQNEAQ (reference sequence).

This rearrangement joins TRBV6-1 to TRBJ1-5; maybe TRBD1 (6 bases). This CDR3 has 15 amino acids. Germline CDR1 MNHNS, CDR2 SASEGT. V shed 5 bases and J shed 4 bases, with 15 bases lying between them. DNA for the CDR3: TGTGCCAGCAGTAATCCACAGGGTTGGAATCAGCCCCAGCATTTT. Its translation is CASSNPQGWNQPQHF.

V usage is TRBV6-4 and J usage is TRBJ2-3; a possible D gene is TRBD2 (6 bases). Trimming took off 3 bases at V and 1 base at J, with 11 bases between the two ends. The germline V gene has CDR1 MRHNA and CDR2 SNTAGT. The CDR3 contains 15 residues. CDR3 DNA: TGTGCCAGCAGTGAGGTCGGGAGAGGCACAGATACGCAGTATTTT. It yields the protein CASSEVGRGTDTQYF.

This chain connects TRBV28 to TRBJ1-2; TRBD1 agrees at 9 bases. Per germline, CDR1 MDHEN and CDR2 SYDVKM. Trimming at V came to 5 bases and at J to 7 bases, leaving 5 bases not matched to a gene. The CDR3 runs to 13 residues. CDR3 loop: CASSIDRGSGYTF. The CDR3 coding sequence is TGTGCCAGCAGTATTGACAGGGGGAGTGGCTACACCTTC.